These 8 T cell receptor beta chains came from one sample sequenced in a study of radiotherapy plus CTLA-4 blockade in lung cancer. Only in-frame clones appear in the TCRdb table, and some are missing; sequencing was by immunoSEQ multiplex PCR. The sample records some 46,000 clones, approximately 78% being singletons. Here the sequenced sample was peripheral blood, taken from a patient treated with radiotherapy plus ipilimumab. Every receptor here comes from a human donor with non-small cell lung cancer who had stable disease on radiotherapy plus ipilimumab.

The chain is built from TRBV5-6 and TRBJ1-5, with TRBD1 matching 7 bases. The trim removed 2 bases at V and 1 base at J, leaving 0 bases unmatched. CDR1 is SGHDT and CDR2 is YYEEEE in the germline V gene. This CDR3 contains 14 residues. CDR3: CASSLQGSNQPQHF. The CDR3 DNA sequence: TGTGCCAGCAGCTTACAGGGGAGCAATCAGCCCCAGCATTTT.

The chain couples TRBV28 to TRBJ2-7; D is unresolved. V shed 6 bases and J shed 3 bases, with 9 bases lying between them. CDR3 length: 12 residues. Per the germline V gene, CDR1 is MDHEN and CDR2 is SYDVKM. In nucleotides, the CDR3 is TGTGCCAGCAGCCTATCGCTCTACGAGCAGTACTTC. It yields the protein CASSLSLYEQYF.

This clone was found once. The chain employs TRBV19 and TRBJ2-2; 13 bases are shared with TRBD2. V dropped 7 bases and J dropped 5; count of bases not matched to a gene: 7. The CDR3 contains 16 residues. Germline V gene sequence: CDR1 LNHDA, CDR2 SQIVND (reference sequence). For the CDR3, the DNA is TGTGCCAGTAACCCCTCGGGACTAGCGGGAACCGGGGAGCTGTTTTTT. It encodes CASNPSGLAGTGELFF.

The CDR3 loop is CASSFSAGRGGYTF. The CDR3 DNA reads TGTGCCAGCAGTTTCTCCGCGGGCCGGGGTGGCTACACCTTC. The chain combines TRBV27 with TRBJ1-2; no clear D. Germline assignment: CDR1 MNHEY and CDR2 SMNVEV (reference sequence). Between the trimmed V and J ends, which lost 3 bases and 7 bases, there was a span of 15 bases. The CDR3 consists of 14 residues.

V and J are TRBV27 and TRBJ1-2; TRBD1 aligns across 7 bases. Per the germline V gene, CDR1 is MNHEY and CDR2 is SMNVEV (reference sequence). The V gene end was trimmed by 0 bases and the J gene end by 0 bases; junction bases not matched to a gene: 4. The CDR3 is 16 residues long. CDR3 nucleotide sequence: TGTGCCAGCAGTTTATCCTGGGGACAGCCTAACTATGGCTACACCTTC. Translation gives CASSLSWGQPNYGYTF.

The chain has TRBV30 and TRBJ1-3; unclear D gene. The V gene lost 0 bases and the J gene lost 5 bases, with 11 bases spanning the gap. CDR1 is GTSNPN, CDR2 SVGIG, per germline (reference sequence). The CDR3 runs to 14 residues. DNA for the CDR3: TGTGCCTGGAGTGTAAAGCGGGTACGAAACACCATATATTTT. This gives the protein CAWSVKRVRNTIYF.

This clone came up a few times. The rearrangement uses TRBV6-4 and TRBJ2-5; 9 bases are a match to TRBD2. This CDR3 spans 16 amino acids. Germline assignment: CDR1 MRHNA and CDR2 SNTAGT. Trimming at V came to 3 bases and at J to 2 bases, leaving 7 bases not matched to a gene. Here the CDR3 DNA reads TGTGCCAGCAGTGAGTCTTCGGCGGGAGGGCAAGAGACCCAGTACTTC. It encodes CASSESSAGGQETQYF.

This clone turned up a few times. The chain uses TRBV29-1 and TRBJ1-3; possible D gene TRBD1, 6 bases. Trimming pared 5 bases from V and 8 bases from J, leaving 13 bases between. This CDR3 contains 12 residues. The germline V gene has CDR1 SQVTM and CDR2 ANQGSEA. The CDR3 DNA follows: TGCAGCGTTCAACAGGGCAGGGACACCATATATTTT. The encoded protein is CSVQQGRDTIYF.